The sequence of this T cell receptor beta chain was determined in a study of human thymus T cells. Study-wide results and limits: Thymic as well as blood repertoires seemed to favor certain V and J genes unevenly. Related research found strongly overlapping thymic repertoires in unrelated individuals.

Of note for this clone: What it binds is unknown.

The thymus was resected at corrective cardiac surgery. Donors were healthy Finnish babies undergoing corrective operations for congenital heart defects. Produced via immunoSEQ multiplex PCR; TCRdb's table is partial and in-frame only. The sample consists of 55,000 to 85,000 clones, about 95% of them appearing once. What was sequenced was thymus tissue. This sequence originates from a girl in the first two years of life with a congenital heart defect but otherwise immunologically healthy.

CDR3 nucleotides: TGTGCCAGCAGTTCCGGACTCGGCGATGAGCAGTTCTTC. This gives the protein CASSSGLGDEQFF. V and J are TRBV6-5 and TRBJ2-1, with D tentatively TRBD2 (5 bases). CDR1 and CDR2 from the germline V gene are MNHEY and SVGAGI. V dropped 4 bases and J dropped 8 bases, with 12 bases sitting between them. This CDR3 comprises 13 residues.